Listed below are T cell receptor beta chains from one sample, sequenced in a study of T cells in localized non-small cell lung cancer. Here immunoSEQ multiplex PCR was the method, and the copy in TCRdb shows in-frame clones only, minus some. The sample includes tens of thousands of clones, roughly 90% of them seen just once. Here the sequenced sample was peripheral blood, taken before any cancer treatment. The source of these receptors is a male donor at least 60 years old with stage III squamous cell lung carcinoma. Both conserved end residues are part of each CDR3. Each record gives: J gene, V gene, clone size, D gene, CDR3 DNA, CDR3 protein. D genes are given only for firm matches. Size values are once, few and many counts, or a class for expanded clones, and some rows have none.

>TRBJ1-1|TRBV15|NA|NA
TGTGCCACCAGCTCGCCCCTACGAATCGATATGGCCCCGAGCACTGAAGCTTTCTTT
CATSSPLRIDMAPSTEAFF
>TRBJ1-5|TRBV7-9|NA|TRBD1
TGTGCCAGCAGCTTAGACAGGGGAAATCAGCCCCAGCATTTT
CASSLDRGNQPQHF
>TRBJ1-2|TRBV5-1|NA|NA
TGCGCCAGCAGACCGAACGTCGCAGCTGCTAACTATGGCTACACCTTC
CASRPNVAAANYGYTF
>TRBJ2-3|TRBV9|NA|TRBD2
TGTGCCAGCAGCGTAAGCGGGACCACAGATACGCAGTATTTT
CASSVSGTTDTQYF
>TRBJ2-2|TRBV4-2|NA|NA
TGTGCCAGCAGCCAAGATATTGGGGTCCCCAAGGACACCGGGGAGCTGTTTTTT
CASSQDIGVPKDTGELFF
>TRBJ1-2|TRBV7-2|NA|NA
TGTGCCAGCAGCTTAGTGGGGAGGGGCTACACCTTC
CASSLVGRGYTF
>TRBJ1-1|TRBV7-2|NA|NA
TGTGCCAGCAGCTTACCGTACGACACTGAAGCTTTCTTT
CASSLPYDTEAFF
>TRBJ2-1|TRBV15|NA|TRBD1
TGTGCCACCAGCCGCGGACAGGCTTACAATGAGCAGTTCTTC
CATSRGQAYNEQFF
>TRBJ2-5|TRBV6-1|NA|TRBD1
TGTGCCAGCGGGGGGACAGGGGGTGAGACCCAGTACTTC
CASGGTGGETQYF
>TRBJ2-7|TRBV7-9|NA|NA
TGTGCCAGCAGCTCCGGACAGTCGGGCTACGAGCAGTACTTC
CASSSGQSGYEQYF
>TRBJ2-5|TRBV5-4|NA|NA
TGTGCCAGCAGCTCCGAACAGGTTGAGACCCAGTACTTC
CASSSEQVETQYF
>TRBJ1-2|TRBV5-6|NA|TRBD1
TGTGCCAGCAGCTCACAGGGGGCGAGGGGCTATGGCTACACCTTC
CASSSQGARGYGYTF
>TRBJ1-1|TRBV6-5|medium-sized|TRBD1
TGTGCCAGCAGTTACTCCCCAGGGGGAGACACTGAAGCTTTCTTT
CASSYSPGGDTEAFF
>TRBJ2-1|TRBV27|NA|TRBD2
TGTGCCAGCAGTTCAACTAGCGGGAGGGTCGGCAATGAGCAGTTCTTC
CASSSTSGRVGNEQFF
>TRBJ1-5|TRBV5-1|NA|TRBD1
TGCGCCAGCAGCCCAGGGACAGATAGCAATCAGCCCCAGCATTTT
CASSPGTDSNQPQHF
>TRBJ2-1|TRBV2|NA|TRBD2
TGTGCCAGCAGGCCCCGGGGAGGGCCCTACAATGAGCAGTTCTTC
CASRPRGGPYNEQFF
>TRBJ2-7|TRBV9|NA|NA
TGTGCCAGCAGCTACCGGGACTGGGGGAACTACGAGCAGTACTTC
CASSYRDWGNYEQYF
>TRBJ2-3|TRBV7-6|NA|NA
TGTGCCAGCAGCGTACTGGATACGCAGTATTTT
CASSVLDTQYF
>TRBJ2-1|TRBV5-4|NA|NA
TGTGCCAGCAGCTCAGACAGTGTCGATGAGCAGTTCTTC
CASSSDSVDEQFF
>TRBJ1-6|TRBV6-6|NA|TRBD1
TGTGCCAGCAGCCTACTTCCGGGACAGATTAATTCACCCCTCCACTTT
CASSLLPGQINSPLHF
>TRBJ2-2|TRBV5-1|NA|NA
TGCGCCAGCCTGGGAACGGGGGAGCTGTTTTTT
CASLGTGELFF
>TRBJ1-2|TRBV18|NA|NA
TGTGCCAGCTCACCTGGGACCGATTTAAACTATGGCTACACCTTC
CASSPGTDLNYGYTF
>TRBJ2-7|TRBV9|NA|TRBD2
TGTGCCAGCAGCCTACTGTCTAGCGGGGGGGAGCAGTACTTC
CASSLLSSGGEQYF
>TRBJ2-3|TRBV30|NA|TRBD1
TGTGCCTGGAATCGGGACAGCAGCACAGATACGCAGTATTTT
CAWNRDSSTDTQYF
>TRBJ1-6|TRBV11-3|NA|NA
TGTGCCAGCAGCTCCGTAGTCGGGACCGATCCACGGAGGAATTCACCCCTCCACTTT
CASSSVVGTDPRRNSPLHF
>TRBJ1-1|TRBV7-3|NA|TRBD1
TGTGCCAGCGCGGGACAGGGGAACACTGAAGCTTTCTTT
CASAGQGNTEAFF
>TRBJ1-4|TRBV7-3|NA|NA
TGTGCCAGCAGCTTAAGGGGGCCGAGCGTGCATGGGGAAAAACTGTTTTTT
CASSLRGPSVHGEKLFF
>TRBJ1-2|TRBV28|NA|NA
TGTGCCAGCACTAGCCCCCAGGGCGTTGGCTACACCTTC
CASTSPQGVGYTF
>TRBJ2-2|TRBV2|NA|NA
TGTGCCAGCAGAAGGGACGTCGACACCGGGGAGCTGTTTTTT
CASRRDVDTGELFF
>TRBJ2-1|TRBV7-7|NA|NA
TGTGCCAGCAGCTTAGCGCCTTGGCCCAATGAGCAGTTCTTC
CASSLAPWPNEQFF
>TRBJ2-6|TRBV7-9|NA|NA
TGTGCCAGCAGCCCACAGGGTAGGAGGGCCAACGTCCTGACTTTC
CASSPQGRRANVLTF
>TRBJ2-2|TRBV27|NA|TRBD2
TGTGCCAGCAGTTTGATAAGCGGGAGGGCCCACGGGGAGCTGTTTTTT
CASSLISGRAHGELFF
>TRBJ1-5|TRBV19|few|NA
TGTGCCAGTAGTATCCCAGGGTTGGGCAATCAGCCCCAGCATTTT
CASSIPGLGNQPQHF
>TRBJ2-3|TRBV18|NA|NA
TGTGCCAGCTCACCAAGAACGTCGGGAGATACGCAGTATTTT
CASSPRTSGDTQYF
>TRBJ2-3|TRBV5-8|NA|TRBD1
TGTGCCAGCAGCTTGGACAGGGGGCTGACAGATACGCAGTATTTT
CASSLDRGLTDTQYF
>TRBJ1-4|TRBV5-1|NA|NA
TGCGCCAGCAGCTTAGAAACAACTAATGAAAAACTGTTTTTT
CASSLETTNEKLFF
>TRBJ1-4|TRBV10-3|NA|NA
TGTGCCATCAGTGAGGGGGGAGGCGAAAAACTGTTTTTT
CAISEGGGEKLFF
>TRBJ2-7|TRBV10-3|NA|TRBD2
TGTGCCATCAGTGCCAACCCTAGCGGGATAGCCTACGAGCAGTACTTC
CAISANPSGIAYEQYF
>TRBJ2-7|TRBV6-9|few|NA
TGTGCCACCCACTTTGTAGCGCCAAGCTCCTACGAGCAGTACTTC
CATHFVAPSSYEQYF
>TRBJ2-5|TRBV2|NA|TRBD2
TGTGCCAGCGTCCGACTGGGAGGGCCTTCCCAAGAGACCCAGTACTTC
CASVRLGGPSQETQYF
>TRBJ2-3|TRBV5-1|once|TRBD1
TGCGCCAGCAGGGGACAGGGATCAGATACGCAGTATTTT
CASRGQGSDTQYF
>TRBJ2-7|TRBV27|NA|TRBD1
TGTGCCAGCAGTTTGCGGACAGGGGAGATCTACGAGCAGTACTTC
CASSLRTGEIYEQYF
>TRBJ1-1|TRBV5-1|NA|NA
TGCGCCAGCAGCTCTACTACCGGGACGGAAGCTTTCTTT
CASSSTTGTEAFF
>TRBJ2-7|TRBV7-6|NA|TRBD2
TGTGCCAGCAGCTCGACTAGCGGGGGGCCAATACCCTACGAGCAGTACTTC
CASSSTSGGPIPYEQYF
>TRBJ2-7|TRBV25-1|NA|NA
TGTGCCAGCAGTGATAATACGGGGGCCACCTACGAGCAGTACTTC
CASSDNTGATYEQYF
>TRBJ1-2|TRBV2|NA|NA
TGTGCCAGCACCCCTAGGGGGAGGTATGGCTACACCTTC
CASTPRGRYGYTF
>TRBJ2-2|TRBV9|NA|TRBD1
TGTGCCAGCAGCGTAAAGGGGGCTACCTACACCGGGGAGCTGTTTTTT
CASSVKGATYTGELFF
>TRBJ1-1|TRBV10-2|few|NA
TGCGCCAGCAGTGAAATTGGTACTGAAGCTTTCTTT
CASSEIGTEAFF
>TRBJ1-1|TRBV10-3|NA|TRBD1
TGTGCCATCAGTAGATCAGGACAGGGCGGGACTGAAGCTTTCTTT
CAISRSGQGGTEAFF
>TRBJ1-3|TRBV2|NA|NA
TGTGCCAGCAGTGAGTCCAGGGGCTCCCCAAACACCATATATTTT
CASSESRGSPNTIYF
>TRBJ1-5|TRBV19|NA|NA
TGTGCCAGTACCACAGGAGGGGTGGGCAATCAGCCCCAGCATTTT
CASTTGGVGNQPQHF
>TRBJ2-3|TRBV10-3|once|NA
TGTGCCATCAGTGAGTCGGGCAGGGGCACAGATACGCAGTATTTT
CAISESGRGTDTQYF
>TRBJ2-3|TRBV9|NA|NA
TGTGCCAGCAGCGTAGCGGGCAGAGATACGCAGTATTTT
CASSVAGRDTQYF
>TRBJ2-7|TRBV6-6|few|NA
TGTGCCAGCAGTTACTCAAGTATCCACGAGCAGTACTTC
CASSYSSIHEQYF
>TRBJ2-3|TRBV7-3|NA|NA
TGTGCCAGCAGCCCCAACATGGGGGGAGATACGCAGTATTTT
CASSPNMGGDTQYF
>TRBJ2-3|TRBV5-1|NA|TRBD2
TGCGCCAGCAGCACGGGACTAGCGGGAGCTCCCTCAGATACGCAGTATTTT
CASSTGLAGAPSDTQYF
>TRBJ2-5|TRBV7-6|NA|NA
TGTGCCAGCAGTTGGGGGCCCCAGGGGGGAGAGACCCAGTACTTC
CASSWGPQGGETQYF